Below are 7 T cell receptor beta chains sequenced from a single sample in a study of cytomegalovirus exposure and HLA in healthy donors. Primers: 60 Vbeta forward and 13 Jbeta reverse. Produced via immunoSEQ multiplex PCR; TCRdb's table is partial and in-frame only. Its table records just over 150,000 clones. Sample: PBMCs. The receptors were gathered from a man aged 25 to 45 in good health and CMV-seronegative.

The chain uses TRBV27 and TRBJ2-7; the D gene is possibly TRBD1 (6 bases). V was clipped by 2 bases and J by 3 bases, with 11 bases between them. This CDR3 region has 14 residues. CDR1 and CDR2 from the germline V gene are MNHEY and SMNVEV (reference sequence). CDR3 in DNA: TGTGCCAGCAGTTTAAGGTGGGGGCTCTACGAGCAGTACTTC. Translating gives CASSLRWGLYEQYF.

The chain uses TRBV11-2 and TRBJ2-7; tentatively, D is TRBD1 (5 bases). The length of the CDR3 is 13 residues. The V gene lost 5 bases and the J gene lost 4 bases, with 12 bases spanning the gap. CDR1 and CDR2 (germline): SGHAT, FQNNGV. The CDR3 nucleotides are TGTGCCAGCAGCCCGCGACAGATATACGAGCAGTACTTC. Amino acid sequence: CASSPRQIYEQYF.

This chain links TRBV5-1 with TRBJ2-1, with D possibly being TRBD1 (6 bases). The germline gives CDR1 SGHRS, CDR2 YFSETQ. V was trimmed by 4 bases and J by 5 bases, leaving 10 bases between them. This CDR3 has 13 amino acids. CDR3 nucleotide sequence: TGCGCCAGCAGCCTGCGGACAGACAATGAGCAGTTCTTC. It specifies CASSLRTDNEQFF.

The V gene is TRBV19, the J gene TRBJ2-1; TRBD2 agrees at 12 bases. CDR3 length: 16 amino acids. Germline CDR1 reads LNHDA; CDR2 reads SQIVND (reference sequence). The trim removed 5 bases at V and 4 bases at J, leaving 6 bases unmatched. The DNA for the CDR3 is TGTGCCAGTAGTCGTACTAGCGGGAGGTCTTACAATGAGCAGTTCTTC. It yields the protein CASSRTSGRSYNEQFF.

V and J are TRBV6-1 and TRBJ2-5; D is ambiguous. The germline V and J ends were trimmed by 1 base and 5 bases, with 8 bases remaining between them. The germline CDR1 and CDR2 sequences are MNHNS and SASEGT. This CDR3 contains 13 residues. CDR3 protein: CASSEGHRETQYF. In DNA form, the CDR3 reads TGTGCCAGCAGTGAAGGTCATCGGGAGACCCAGTACTTC.

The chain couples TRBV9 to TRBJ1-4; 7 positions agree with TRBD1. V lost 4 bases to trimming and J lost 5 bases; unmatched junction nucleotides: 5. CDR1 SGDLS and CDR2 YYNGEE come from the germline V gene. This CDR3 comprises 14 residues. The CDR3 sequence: CASSPAGGNEKLFF. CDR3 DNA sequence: TGTGCCAGCAGCCCCGCAGGGGGGAATGAAAAACTGTTTTTT.

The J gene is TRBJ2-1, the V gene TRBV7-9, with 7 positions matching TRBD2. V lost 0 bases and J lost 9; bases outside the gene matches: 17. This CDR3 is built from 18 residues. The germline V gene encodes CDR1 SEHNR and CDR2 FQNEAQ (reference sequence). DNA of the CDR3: TGTGCCAGCAGCTTAGCGAAGGCGGGAGTAGGAGTAATGGGTGAGCAGTTCTTC. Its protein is CASSLAKAGVGVMGEQFF.